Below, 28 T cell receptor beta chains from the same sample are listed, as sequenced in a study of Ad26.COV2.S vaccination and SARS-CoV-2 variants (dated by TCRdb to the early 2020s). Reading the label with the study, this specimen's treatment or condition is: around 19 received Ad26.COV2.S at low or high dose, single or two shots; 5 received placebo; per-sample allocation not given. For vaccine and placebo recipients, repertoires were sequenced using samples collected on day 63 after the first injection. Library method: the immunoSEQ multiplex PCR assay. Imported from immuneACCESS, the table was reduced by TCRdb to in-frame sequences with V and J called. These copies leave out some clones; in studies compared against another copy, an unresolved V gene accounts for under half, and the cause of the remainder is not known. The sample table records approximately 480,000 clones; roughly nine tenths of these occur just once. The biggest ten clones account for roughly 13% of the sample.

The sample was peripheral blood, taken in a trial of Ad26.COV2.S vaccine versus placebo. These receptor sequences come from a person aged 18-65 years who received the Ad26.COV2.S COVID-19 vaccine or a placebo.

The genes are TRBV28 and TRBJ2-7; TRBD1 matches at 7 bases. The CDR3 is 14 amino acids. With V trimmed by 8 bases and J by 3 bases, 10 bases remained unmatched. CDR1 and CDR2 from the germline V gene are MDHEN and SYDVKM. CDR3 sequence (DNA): TGTGCCAGCGGCCCCGGGACAGAAGACTACGAGCAGTACTTC. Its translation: CASGPGTEDYEQYF.

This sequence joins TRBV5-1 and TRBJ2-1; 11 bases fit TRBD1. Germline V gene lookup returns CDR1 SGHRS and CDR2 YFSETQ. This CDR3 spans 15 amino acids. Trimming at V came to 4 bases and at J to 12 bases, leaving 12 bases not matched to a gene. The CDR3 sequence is CASSVKPGQGESQFF. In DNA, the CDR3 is TGCGCCAGCAGCGTAAAACCGGGACAGGGGGAATCGCAGTTCTTC.

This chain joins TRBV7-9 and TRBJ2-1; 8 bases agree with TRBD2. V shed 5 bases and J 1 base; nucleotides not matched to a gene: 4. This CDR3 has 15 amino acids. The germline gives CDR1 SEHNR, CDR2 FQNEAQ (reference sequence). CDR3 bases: TGTGCCAGCAGCCCCGGGACTAGATCCTACAATGAGCAGTTCTTC. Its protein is CASSPGTRSYNEQFF. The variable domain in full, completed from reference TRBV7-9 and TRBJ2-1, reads DTGVSQNPRHKITKRGQNVTFRCDPISEHNRLYWYRQTLGQGPEFLTYFQNEAQLEKSRLLSDRFSAERPKGSFSTLEIQRTEQGDSAMYLCASSPGTRSYNEQFFGPGTRLTVL.

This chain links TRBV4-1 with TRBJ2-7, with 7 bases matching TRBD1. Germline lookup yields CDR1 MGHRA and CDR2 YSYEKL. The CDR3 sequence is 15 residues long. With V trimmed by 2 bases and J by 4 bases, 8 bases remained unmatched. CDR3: CASSQTPGQKYEQYF. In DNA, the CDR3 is TGCGCCAGCAGCCAAACCCCGGGACAGAAATACGAGCAGTACTTC.

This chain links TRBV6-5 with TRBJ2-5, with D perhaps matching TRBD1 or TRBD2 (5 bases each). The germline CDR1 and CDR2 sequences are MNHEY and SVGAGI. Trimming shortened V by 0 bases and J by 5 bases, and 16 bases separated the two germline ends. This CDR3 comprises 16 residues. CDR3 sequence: CASSYSGVGVGETQYF. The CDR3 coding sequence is TGTGCCAGCAGTTACTCGGGGGTTGGGGTAGGGGAGACCCAGTACTTC.

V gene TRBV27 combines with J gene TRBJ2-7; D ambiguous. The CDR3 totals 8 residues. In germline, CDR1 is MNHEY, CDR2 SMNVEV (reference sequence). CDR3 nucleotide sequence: TGTGCTAACGGAGAGCAGTACTTC. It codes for CANGEQYF.

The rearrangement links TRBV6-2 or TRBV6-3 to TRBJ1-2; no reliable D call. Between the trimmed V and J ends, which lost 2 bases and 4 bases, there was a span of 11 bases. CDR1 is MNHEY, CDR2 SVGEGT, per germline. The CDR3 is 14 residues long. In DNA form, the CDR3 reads TGTGCCAGCAGTTACCACTCAGCCCTCTATGGCTACACCTTC. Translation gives CASSYHSALYGYTF.

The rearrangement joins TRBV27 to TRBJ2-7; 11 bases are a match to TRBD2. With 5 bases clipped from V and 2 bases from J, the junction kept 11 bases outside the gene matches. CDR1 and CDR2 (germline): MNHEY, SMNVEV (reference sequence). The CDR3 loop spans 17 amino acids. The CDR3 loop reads CASSTRPLSGRAYEQYF. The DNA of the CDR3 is TGTGCCAGCAGTACCCGGCCCCTTAGCGGGAGGGCCTACGAGCAGTACTTC.

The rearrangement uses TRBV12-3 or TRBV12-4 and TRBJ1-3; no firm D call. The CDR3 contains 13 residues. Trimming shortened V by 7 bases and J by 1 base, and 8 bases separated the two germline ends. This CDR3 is CASKRESGNTIYF. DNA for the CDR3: TGTGCCAGCAAAAGGGAATCTGGAAACACCATATATTTT.

The CDR3 DNA follows: TGTGCCAGCAGGGACAGGGGACTGGTCAATGAGCAGTTCTTC. Translation: CASRDRGLVNEQFF. This sequence joins TRBV6-5 and TRBJ2-1; 9 nucleotides line up with TRBD1. The CDR3 extends over 14 amino acids. With V trimmed by 6 bases and J by 6 bases, 6 bases remained unmatched. Germline V gene lookup returns CDR1 MNHEY and CDR2 SVGAGI.

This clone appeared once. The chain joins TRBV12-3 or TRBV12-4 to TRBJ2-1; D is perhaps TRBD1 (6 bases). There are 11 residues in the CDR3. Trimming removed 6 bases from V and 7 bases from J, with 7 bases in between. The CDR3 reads CASRQGNEQFF. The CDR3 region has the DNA TGTGCCAGCAGGCAGGGGAATGAGCAGTTCTTC.

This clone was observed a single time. The CDR3 loop reads CATSNGGLYTEAFF. CDR3 nucleotide sequence: TGTGCCACCTCCAACGGGGGGTTATACACTGAAGCTTTCTTT. This chain joins TRBV28 and TRBJ1-1; D might be TRBD1 (5 bases). The CDR3 loop spans 14 amino acids. The V end lost 10 bases, the J end lost 3 bases, and 18 bases lay between the germline ends. The germline CDR1 and CDR2 sequences are MDHEN and SYDVKM. The variable domain in full, with the rest retrieved from reference TRBV28 and TRBJ1-1, is DVKVTQSSRYLVKRTGEKVFLECVQDMDHENMFWYRQDPGLGLRLIYFSYDVKMKEKGDIPEGYSVSREKKERFSLILESASTNQTSMYLCATSNGGLYTEAFFGQGTRLTVV.

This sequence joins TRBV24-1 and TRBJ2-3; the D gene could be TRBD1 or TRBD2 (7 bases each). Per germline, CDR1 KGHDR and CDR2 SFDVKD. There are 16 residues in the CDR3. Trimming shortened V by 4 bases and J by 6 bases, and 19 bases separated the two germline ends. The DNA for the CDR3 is TGTGCCACCAGTGACCCCAGGGGGGGAGTCAGGGATACGCAGTATTTT. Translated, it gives CATSDPRGGVRDTQYF.

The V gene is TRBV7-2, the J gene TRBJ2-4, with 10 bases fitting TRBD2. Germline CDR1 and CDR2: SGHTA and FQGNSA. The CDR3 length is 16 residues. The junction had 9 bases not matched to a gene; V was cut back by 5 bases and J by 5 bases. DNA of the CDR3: TGTGCCAGCAGCCTACAAAAACTAGCGGGACAAAACATTCAGTACTTC. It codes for CASSLQKLAGQNIQYF.

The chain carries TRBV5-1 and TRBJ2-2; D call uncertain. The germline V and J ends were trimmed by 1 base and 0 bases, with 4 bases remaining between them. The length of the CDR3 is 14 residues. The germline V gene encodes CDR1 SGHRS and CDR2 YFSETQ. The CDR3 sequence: CASSLLSNTGELFF. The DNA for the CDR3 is TGCGCCAGCAGCTTGCTGTCGAACACCGGGGAGCTGTTTTTT.

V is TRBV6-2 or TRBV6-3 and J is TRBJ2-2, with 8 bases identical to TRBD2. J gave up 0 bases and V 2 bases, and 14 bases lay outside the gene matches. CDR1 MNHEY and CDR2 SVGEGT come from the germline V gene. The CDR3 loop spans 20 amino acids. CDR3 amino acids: CASSYPMLKAGASNTGELFF. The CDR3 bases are TGTGCCAGCAGTTACCCGATGCTTAAAGCGGGGGCATCGAACACCGGGGAGCTGTTTTTT.

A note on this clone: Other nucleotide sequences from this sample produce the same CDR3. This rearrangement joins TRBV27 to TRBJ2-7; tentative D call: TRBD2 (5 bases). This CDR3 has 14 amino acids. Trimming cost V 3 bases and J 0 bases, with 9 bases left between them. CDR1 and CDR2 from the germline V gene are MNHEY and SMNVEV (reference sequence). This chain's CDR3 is CASSFSSGSYEQYF. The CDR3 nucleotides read TGTGCCAGCAGTTTCTCCAGCGGCTCCTACGAGCAGTACTTC.

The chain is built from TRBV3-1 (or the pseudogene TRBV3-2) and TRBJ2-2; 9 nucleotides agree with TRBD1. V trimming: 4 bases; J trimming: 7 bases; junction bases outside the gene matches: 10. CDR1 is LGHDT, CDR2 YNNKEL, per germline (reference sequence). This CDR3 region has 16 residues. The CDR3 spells CASSPRKGQGIGELFF. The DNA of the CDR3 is TGTGCCAGCAGCCCACGTAAGGGACAGGGCATCGGGGAGCTGTTTTTT.

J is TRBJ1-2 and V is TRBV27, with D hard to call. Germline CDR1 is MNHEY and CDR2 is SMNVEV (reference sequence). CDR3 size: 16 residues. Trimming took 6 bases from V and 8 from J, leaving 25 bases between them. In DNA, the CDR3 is TGTGCCAGCAGGCTCGTCTCGTGGCTCTCTGACGGGGGCTACACCTTC. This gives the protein CASRLVSWLSDGGYTF.

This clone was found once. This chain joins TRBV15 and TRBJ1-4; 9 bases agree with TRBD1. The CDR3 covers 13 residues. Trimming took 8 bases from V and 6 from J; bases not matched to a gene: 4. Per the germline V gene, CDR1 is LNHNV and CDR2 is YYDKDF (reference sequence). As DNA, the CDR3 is TGTGCCACCGGCCGGGACAGGGATGAAAAACTGTTTTTT. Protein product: CATGRDRDEKLFF.

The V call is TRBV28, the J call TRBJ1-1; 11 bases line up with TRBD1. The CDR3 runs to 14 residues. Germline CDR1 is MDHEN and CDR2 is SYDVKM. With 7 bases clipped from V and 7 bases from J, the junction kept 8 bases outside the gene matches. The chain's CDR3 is CASNSAGTGGEAFF. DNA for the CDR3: TGTGCCAGCAATTCGGCCGGGACAGGGGGTGAAGCTTTCTTT.

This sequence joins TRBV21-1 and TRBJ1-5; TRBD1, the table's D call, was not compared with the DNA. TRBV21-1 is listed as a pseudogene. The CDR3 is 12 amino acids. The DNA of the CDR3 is TGTGCCAGCAGTAAACGGACAGGGCCCCAGCATTTT. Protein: CASSKRTGPQHF.

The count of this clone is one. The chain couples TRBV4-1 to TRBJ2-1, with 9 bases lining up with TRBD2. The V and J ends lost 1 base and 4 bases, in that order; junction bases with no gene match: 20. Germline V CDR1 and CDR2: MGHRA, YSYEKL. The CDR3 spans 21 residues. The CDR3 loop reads CASSQGGLAGKIRDWYNEQFF. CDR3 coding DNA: TGCGCCAGCAGCCAAGGAGGCCTAGCGGGAAAGATCCGAGATTGGTACAATGAGCAGTTCTTC.

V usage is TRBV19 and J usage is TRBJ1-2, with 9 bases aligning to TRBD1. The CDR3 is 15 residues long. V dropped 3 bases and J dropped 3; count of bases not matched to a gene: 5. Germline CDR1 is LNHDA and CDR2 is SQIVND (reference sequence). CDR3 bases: TGTGCCAGTAGTATGGTAACAGGGGGCGACTATGGCTACACCTTC. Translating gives CASSMVTGGDYGYTF.

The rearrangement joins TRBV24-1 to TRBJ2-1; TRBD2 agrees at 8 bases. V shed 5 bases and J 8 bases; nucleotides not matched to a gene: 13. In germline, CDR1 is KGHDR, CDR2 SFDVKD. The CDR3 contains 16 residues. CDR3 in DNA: TGTGCCACCAGTGCCGGTGTCCGGGAGGGGTCCCATGAGCAGTTCTTC. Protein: CATSAGVREGSHEQFF.

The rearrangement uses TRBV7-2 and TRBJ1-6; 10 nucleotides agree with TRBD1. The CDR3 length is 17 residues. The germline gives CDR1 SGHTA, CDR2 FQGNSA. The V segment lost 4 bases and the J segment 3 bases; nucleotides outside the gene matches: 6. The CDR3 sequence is CASSSRQGAFYNSPLHF. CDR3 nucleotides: TGTGCCAGCAGCTCTCGACAGGGGGCGTTCTATAATTCACCCCTCCACTTT.

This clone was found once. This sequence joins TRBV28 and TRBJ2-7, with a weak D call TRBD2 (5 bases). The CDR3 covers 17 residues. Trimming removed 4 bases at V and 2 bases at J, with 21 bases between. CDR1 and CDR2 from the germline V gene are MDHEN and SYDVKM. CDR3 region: CASSSIIATLRAYEQYF. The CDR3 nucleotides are TGTGCCAGCAGTTCCATCATAGCGACCCTACGAGCCTACGAGCAGTACTTC.

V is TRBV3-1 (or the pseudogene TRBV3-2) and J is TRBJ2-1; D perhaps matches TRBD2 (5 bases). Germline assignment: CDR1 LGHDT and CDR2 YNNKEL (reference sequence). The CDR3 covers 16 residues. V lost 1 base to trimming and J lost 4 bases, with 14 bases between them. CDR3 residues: CASSQGSSAMYNEQFF. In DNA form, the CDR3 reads TGTGCCAGCAGCCAAGGCAGTAGCGCAATGTACAATGAGCAGTTCTTC.